The entry below describes one T cell receptor (beta chain). Per the authors' pipeline: Cell counts per sample came from amplifying reference gene primers. Some clones are missing from TCRdb's copy, which holds only in-frame ones; the method was immunoSEQ multiplex PCR. V, J and clone size were drawn from that table, and D and trimming were deduced from the DNA. The sample includes some 700,000 clones, around 90% of them seen just once. The sample is drawn from a study of blood T cell repertoires in COVID-19. Study information: Samples taken during acute and convalescent COVID-19 were collected in the United States, Italy and Spain. T cells, B-cell-depleted T cells, or PBMCs provided the cDNA or gDNA that served as material.

The germline V gene encodes CDR1 SEHNR and CDR2 FQNEAQ (reference sequence). CDR3 length: 17 residues. Trimming took 6 bases from V and 2 from J, leaving 19 bases between them. The sample comprised peripheral blood. The chain is built from TRBV7-9 and TRBJ2-2; tentatively, D is TRBD1 (6 bases). The source is a woman aged 18 to 35 with acute or convalescent COVID-19. In nucleotides, the CDR3 is TGTGCCAGCAGTTACCCGGGACAAGGTTTAAACACCGGGGAGCTGTTTTTT. This translates into CASSYPGQGLNTGELFF.